Presented here are 19 T cell receptor beta chains from one specimen sequenced in a study of blood T cell repertoires in COVID-19. Sequenced by immunoSEQ multiplex PCR; TCRdb stores in-frame clones only, minus some. This table holds around 200,000 clones, roughly 85% found once. The sequenced material came from PBMCs or T cells enriched from blood (not recorded which). The receptors derive from a man aged 35 to 55 who had recovered from COVID-19.

The V gene is TRBV5-4, the J gene TRBJ2-3, with D possibly being TRBD2 (5 bases). The CDR3 length is 16 residues. Germline CDR1 reads SGHNT; CDR2 reads YYREEE (reference sequence). V was clipped by 2 bases and J by 0 bases, with 13 bases between them. The CDR3 loop reads CASSFGGLHSTDTQYF. For the CDR3, the DNA is TGTGCCAGCAGCTTCGGAGGCCTTCATAGCACAGATACGCAGTATTTT. Full variable domain (remainder filled in from reference TRBV5-4 and TRBJ2-3): ETGVTQSPTHLIKTRGQQVTLRCSSQSGHNTVSWYQQALGQGPQFIFQYYREEENGRGNFPPRFSGLQFPNYSSELNVNALELDDSALYLCASSFGGLHSTDTQYFGPGTRLTVL.

The chain uses TRBV4-2 and TRBJ2-3; 9 bases align to TRBD2. V was clipped by 3 bases and J by 10 bases; unmatched bases: 14. Germline CDR1 LGHNA, CDR2 YNFKEQ. The CDR3 is made up of 16 amino acids. CDR3 in DNA: TGTGCCAGCAGCCAGGAAGCGGGAGGAGTGATAGGGGCGCAGTATTTT. Amino acid sequence: CASSQEAGGVIGAQYF.

The rearrangement joins TRBV30 to TRBJ2-7; 12 nucleotides align to TRBD2. From germline, CDR1 is GTSNPN and CDR2 SVGIG (reference sequence). With 4 bases clipped from V and 0 bases from J, the junction kept 4 bases outside the gene matches. The CDR3 has 15 residues. CDR3 coding DNA: TGTGCCTGGAATGGACTAGCGGGAACCTCCTACGAGCAGTACTTC. Translation: CAWNGLAGTSYEQYF.

The chain uses TRBV5-4 and TRBJ2-7; a weak D match, TRBD1 (6 bases). Per germline, CDR1 SGHNT and CDR2 YYREEE (reference sequence). CDR3 length: 14 residues. The V end lost 3 bases, the J end lost 1 base, and 11 bases lay between the germline ends. Here the CDR3 reads CASSSRTESYEQYF. In DNA, the CDR3 is TGTGCCAGCAGCTCTAGGACAGAGTCCTACGAGCAGTACTTC.

The chain employs TRBV7-9 and TRBJ1-2; D unclear. Germline V gene sequence: CDR1 SEHNR, CDR2 FQNEAQ (reference sequence). V was pared by 4 bases and J by 2 bases, with 17 bases between. The CDR3 consists of 16 residues. CDR3 nucleotide sequence: TGTGCCAGCAGCTCAGCGAGTGAGGGAGTCAACTATGGCTACACCTTC. Amino acids: CASSSASEGVNYGYTF.

The rearrangement links TRBV7-9 to TRBJ2-1; possibly TRBD2 for D (7 bases). In germline, CDR1 is SEHNR, CDR2 FQNEAQ (reference sequence). The CDR3 is 16 amino acids. V was trimmed by 4 bases and J by 1 base, leaving 14 bases between them. The CDR3 spells CASSSGEGHSYNEQFF. The CDR3 nucleotides are TGTGCCAGCAGCTCGGGGGAGGGACATTCCTACAATGAGCAGTTCTTC.

This rearrangement joins TRBV18 to TRBJ2-3; TRBD2 agrees at 10 bases. The length of the CDR3 is 15 residues. The ends lost 6 bases at V and 4 bases at J; junction bases unmatched: 7. Germline V gene sequence: CDR1 KGHSH, CDR2 LQKENI. CDR3 in DNA: TGTGCCAGCTCGCCAGGACTAGCGGAGGCAGATACGCAGTATTTT. This translates into CASSPGLAEADTQYF.

The chain is built from TRBV7-3 and TRBJ1-4; 11 bases are shared with TRBD1. There are 21 residues in the CDR3. Germline V gene sequence: CDR1 SGHTA, CDR2 FQGTGA. Trimming at V came to 5 bases and at J to 0 bases, leaving 17 bases not matched to a gene. The CDR3 region has the DNA TGTGCCAGCAGCCCACGTCCTCGGACAGGGGGCGGGTATGCAACTAATGAAAAACTGTTTTTT. Its translation: CASSPRPRTGGGYATNEKLFF. The full variable domain, its missing parts supplied by reference TRBV7-3 and TRBJ1-4, is GAGVSQTPSNKVTEKGKYVELRCDPISGHTALYWYRQSLGQGPEFLIYFQGTGAADDSGLPNDRFFAVRPEGSVSTLKIQRTERGDSAVYLCASSPRPRTGGGYATNEKLFFGSGTQLSVL.

This clone was counted a single time. J is TRBJ2-5 and V is TRBV18, with 7 bases matching TRBD1. Losses at the gene ends were 3 bases for V and 7 bases for J; bases not matched to a gene: 8. The CDR3 runs 14 residues. Germline-derived CDR1 and CDR2 are KGHSH and LQKENI. For the CDR3, the DNA is TGTGCCAGCTCACCGGAAGGGGGCAGAGCGACCCAGTACTTC. Residues: CASSPEGGRATQYF.

The chain carries TRBV7-9 and TRBJ2-7; possibly TRBD2 for D (5 bases). V was cut by 4 bases and J by 0 bases, with 13 bases left in between. CDR3 length: 15 residues. Germline V gene sequence: CDR1 SEHNR, CDR2 FQNEAQ (reference sequence). The CDR3 loop reads CASSSSGILSYEQYF. The CDR3 nucleotides read TGTGCCAGCAGCTCATCGGGAATCCTCTCCTACGAGCAGTACTTC. Full variable domain (missing parts from reference TRBV7-9 and TRBJ2-7): DTGVSQNPRHKITKRGQNVTFRCDPISEHNRLYWYRQTLGQGPEFLTYFQNEAQLEKSRLLSDRFSAERPKGSFSTLEIQRTEQGDSAMYLCASSSSGILSYEQYFGPGTRLTVT.

The chain has TRBV2 and TRBJ1-5; D may be TRBD1 (5 bases). The V gene lost 2 bases and the J gene lost 0 bases, with 17 bases spanning the gap. The CDR3 sequence is 18 residues long. The V gene's germline CDR1 is SNHLY and CDR2 FYNNEI. The CDR3 here is CASSEWGRGRYSNQPQHF. The DNA for the CDR3 is TGTGCCAGCAGTGAATGGGGAAGGGGAAGGTATAGCAATCAGCCCCAGCATTTT.

The chain is built from TRBV3-1 (or the pseudogene TRBV3-2) and TRBJ2-1, with D possibly TRBD2 on 5 matching bases. In germline, CDR1 is LGHDT, CDR2 YNNKEL (reference sequence). The CDR3 has 14 amino acids. V was pared by 3 bases and J by 8 bases, with 14 bases between. CDR3 bases: TGTGCCAGCAGCCAGCCCAAACTAGTTGATGAGCAGTTCTTC. Protein: CASSQPKLVDEQFF.

The chain's CDR3 is CASSLKGQGDQPQHF. The CDR3 nucleotides are TGTGCCAGCAGCCTTAAGGGACAGGGGGATCAGCCCCAGCATTTT. V gene TRBV16 combines with J gene TRBJ1-5; 11 positions match TRBD1. Per germline, CDR1 KGHSY and CDR2 FQNENV. The CDR3 is 15 residues long. V dropped 4 bases and J dropped 5; count of bases not matched to a gene: 4.

The J gene is TRBJ2-7, the V gene TRBV28; 10 bases align to TRBD1. The germline CDR1 and CDR2 sequences are MDHEN and SYDVKM. Losses at the gene ends were 6 bases for V and 7 bases for J; bases not matched to a gene: 6. The CDR3 totals 13 residues. The CDR3: CASRPGQGDEQYF. The CDR3 nucleotides are TGTGCCAGCAGACCAGGACAGGGGGATGAGCAGTACTTC. Drawing the rest from reference TRBV28 and TRBJ2-7, the complete variable domain is DVKVTQSSRYLVKRTGEKVFLECVQDMDHENMFWYRQDPGLGLRLIYFSYDVKMKEKGDIPEGYSVSREKKERFSLILESASTNQTSMYLCASRPGQGDEQYFGPGTRLTVT.

The V gene is TRBV19, the J gene TRBJ1-5, with D tentatively TRBD1 (6 bases). This CDR3 has 15 residues. Germline loops: CDR1 LNHDA, CDR2 SQIVND (reference sequence). Trimming stripped 4 bases from V and 2 bases from J, with 12 bases between. CDR3 DNA sequence: TGTGCCAGTAGTACCACAGGGATCGGCAATCAGCCCCAGCATTTT. Encoded protein: CASSTTGIGNQPQHF.

This chain connects TRBV5-1 to TRBJ2-7, with 9 bases lining up with TRBD2. CDR1 and CDR2 (germline): SGHRS, YFSETQ. The CDR3 consists of 16 residues. V trimming: 0 bases; J trimming: 1 base; junction bases outside the gene matches: 5. The CDR3 spells CASSLDPSGISYEQYF. DNA of the CDR3: TGCGCCAGCAGCTTGGATCCTAGCGGGATATCCTACGAGCAGTACTTC.

This chain connects TRBV5-1 to TRBJ1-2, with TRBD1 identical over 7 bases. V gave up 5 bases and J gave up 5 bases; unmatched junction bases: 6. The CDR3 consists of 13 residues. Per the germline V gene, CDR1 is SGHRS and CDR2 is YFSETQ. The CDR3 bases are TGCGCCAGCAGGCCCGGGACAGCTTATGGCTACACCTTC. Protein sequence: CASRPGTAYGYTF.

The CDR3 protein is CASSYSRGGRDEAFF. Written as DNA, the CDR3 is TGTGCCAGCAGTTACTCGAGAGGGGGCAGGGATGAAGCTTTCTTT. The V gene is TRBV6-5, the J gene TRBJ1-1, with 7 bases aligning to TRBD1. There are 15 residues in the CDR3. Germline V gene data show CDR1 as MNHEY and CDR2 as SVGAGI. With V trimmed by 0 bases and J by 7 bases, 8 bases remained unmatched.

The V and J genes are TRBV11-3 and TRBJ1-4; D unresolved. This CDR3 is 13 amino acids long. Germline V CDR1 and CDR2: SGHNT, YENEEA. The germline V and J ends were trimmed by 1 base and 10 bases, with 10 bases remaining between them. CDR3 in DNA: TGTGCCAGCAGCTTAGGCGGGTCAGGAAAACTGTTTTTT. Its protein product is CASSLGGSGKLFF.